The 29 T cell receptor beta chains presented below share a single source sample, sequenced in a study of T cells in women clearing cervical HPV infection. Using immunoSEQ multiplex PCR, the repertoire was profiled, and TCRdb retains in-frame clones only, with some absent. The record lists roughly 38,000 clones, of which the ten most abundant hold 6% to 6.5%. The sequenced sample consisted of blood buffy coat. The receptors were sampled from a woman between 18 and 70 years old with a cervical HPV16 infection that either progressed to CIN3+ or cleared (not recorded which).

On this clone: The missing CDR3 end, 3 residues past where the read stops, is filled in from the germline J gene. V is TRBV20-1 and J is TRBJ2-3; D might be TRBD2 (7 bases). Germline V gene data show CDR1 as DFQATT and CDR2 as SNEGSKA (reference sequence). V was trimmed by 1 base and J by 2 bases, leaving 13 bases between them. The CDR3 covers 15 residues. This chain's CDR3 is CSARAPGGHTDTQYF. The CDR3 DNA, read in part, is TGCAGTGCTAGAGCCCCCGGGGGGCACACAGATACG.

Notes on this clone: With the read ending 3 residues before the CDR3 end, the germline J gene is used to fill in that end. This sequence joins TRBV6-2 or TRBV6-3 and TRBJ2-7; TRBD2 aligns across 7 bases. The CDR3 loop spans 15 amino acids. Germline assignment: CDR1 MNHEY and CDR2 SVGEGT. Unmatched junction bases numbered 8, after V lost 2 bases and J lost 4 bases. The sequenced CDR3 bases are TGTGCCAGCAGTTACGGGCTAGCGGAGGGATACGAG. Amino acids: CASSYGLAEGYE. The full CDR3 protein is CASSYGLAEGYEQYF.

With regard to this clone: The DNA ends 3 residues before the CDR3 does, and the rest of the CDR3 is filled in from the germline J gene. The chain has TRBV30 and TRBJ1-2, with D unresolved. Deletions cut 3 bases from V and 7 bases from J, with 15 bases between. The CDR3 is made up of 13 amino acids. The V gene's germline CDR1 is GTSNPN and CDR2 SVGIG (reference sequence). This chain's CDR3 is CAWSPGRGGGYTF. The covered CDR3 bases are TGTGCCTGGAGCCCGGGCCGGGGTGGTGGC.

CDR3 DNA, as far as it was read: TGCGCCAGCAGTAGGGGGAAAGATGAAAAA. Its protein product is CASSRGKDEK. The entire CDR3 protein is CASSRGKDEKLFF. This chain links TRBV5-1 with TRBJ1-4; weak D call: TRBD1 (6 bases). The CDR3 extends 3 residues past the end of the read, so its final part is completed from the germline J gene. From germline, CDR1 is SGHRS and CDR2 YFSETQ. V was trimmed by 5 bases and J by 6 bases, leaving 11 bases between them. This CDR3 has 13 amino acids.

The CDR3 bases that were read are TGTGCCAGCAGTTACAACAGACCCACTTGGAATTCACCA. Translated, it gives CASSYNRPTWNSP. The entire CDR3 protein is CASSYNRPTWNSPLFF. This chain uses TRBV6-2 or TRBV6-3 with TRBJ1-4; D call uncertain. The read halts 3 residues ahead of the CDR3 end, with the missing end drawn from the germline J gene. The CDR3 is 16 amino acids. In germline, CDR1 is MNHEY, CDR2 SVGEGT.

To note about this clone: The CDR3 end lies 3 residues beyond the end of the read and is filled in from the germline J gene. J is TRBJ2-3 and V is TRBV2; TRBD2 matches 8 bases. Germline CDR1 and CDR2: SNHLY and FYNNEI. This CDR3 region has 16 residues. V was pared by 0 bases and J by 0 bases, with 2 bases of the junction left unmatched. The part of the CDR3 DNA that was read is TGTGCCAGCAGTGAAGCTAGACTAGCGAGCACAGATACG. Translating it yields CASSEARLASTDT. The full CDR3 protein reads CASSEARLASTDTQYF. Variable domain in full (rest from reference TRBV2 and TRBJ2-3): EPEVTQTPSHQVTQMGQEVILRCVPISNHLYFYWYRQILGQKVEFLVSFYNNEISEKSEIFDDQFSVERPDGSNFTLKIRSTKLEDSAMYFCASSEARLASTDTQYFGPGTRLTVL.

This CDR3 is CASSFRDRDYGYTF. Partial CDR3 DNA: TGTGCCAGCAGCTTCCGGGACAGGGACTATGGC. The chain uses TRBV7-9 and TRBJ1-2; 9 bases agree with TRBD1. The read comes to an end 3 residues before the CDR3 does, leaving the germline J gene to fill in the end. The CDR3 sequence is 14 residues long. CDR1 and CDR2 from the germline V gene are SEHNR and FQNEAQ (reference sequence). The V and J ends lost 3 bases and 3 bases, in that order; junction bases with no gene match: 2.

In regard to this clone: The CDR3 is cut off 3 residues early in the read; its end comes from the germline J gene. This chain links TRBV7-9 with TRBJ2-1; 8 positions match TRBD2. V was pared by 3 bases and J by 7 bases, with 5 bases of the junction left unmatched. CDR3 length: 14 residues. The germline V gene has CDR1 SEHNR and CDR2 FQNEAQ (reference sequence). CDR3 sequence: CASSLGLDLNEQFF. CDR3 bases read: TGTGCCAGCAGCTTGGGACTAGACCTTAATGAG.

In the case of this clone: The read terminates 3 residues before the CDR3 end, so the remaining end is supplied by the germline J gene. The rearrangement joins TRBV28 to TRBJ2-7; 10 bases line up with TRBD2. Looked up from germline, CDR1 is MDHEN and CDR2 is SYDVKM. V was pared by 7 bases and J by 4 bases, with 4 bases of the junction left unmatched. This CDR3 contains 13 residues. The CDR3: CASIIAGGYEQYF. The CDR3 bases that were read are TGTGCCAGCATTATAGCGGGAGGTTACGAG.

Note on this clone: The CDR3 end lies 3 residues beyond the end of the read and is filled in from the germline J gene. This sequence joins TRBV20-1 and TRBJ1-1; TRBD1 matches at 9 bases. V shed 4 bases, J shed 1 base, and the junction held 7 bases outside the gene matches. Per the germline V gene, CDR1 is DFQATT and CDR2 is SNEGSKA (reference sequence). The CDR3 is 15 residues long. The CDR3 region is CSATGGDRANTEAFF. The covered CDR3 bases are TGCAGTGCTACAGGGGGGGACAGGGCGAACACTGAA.

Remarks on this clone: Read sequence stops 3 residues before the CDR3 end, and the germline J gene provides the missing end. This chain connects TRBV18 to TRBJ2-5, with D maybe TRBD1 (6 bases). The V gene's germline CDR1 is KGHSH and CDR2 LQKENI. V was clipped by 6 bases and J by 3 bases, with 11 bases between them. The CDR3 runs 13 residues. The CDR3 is CASSPAGEETQYF. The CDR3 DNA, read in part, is TGTGCCAGCTCTCCCGCAGGGGAAGAGACC. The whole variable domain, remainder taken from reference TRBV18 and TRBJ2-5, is NAGVMQNPRHLVRRRGQEARLRCSPMKGHSHVYWYRQLPEEGLKFMVYLQKENIIDESGMPKERFSAEFPKEGPSILRIQQVVRGDSAAYFCASSPAGEETQYFGPGTRLLVL.

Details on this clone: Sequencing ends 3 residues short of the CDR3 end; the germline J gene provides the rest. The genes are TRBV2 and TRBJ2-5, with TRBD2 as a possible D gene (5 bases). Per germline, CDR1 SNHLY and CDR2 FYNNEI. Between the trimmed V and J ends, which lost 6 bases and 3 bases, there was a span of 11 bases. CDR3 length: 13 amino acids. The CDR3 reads CASRTGEEETQYF. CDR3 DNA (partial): TGTGCCAGCAGAACCGGGGAAGAAGAGACC. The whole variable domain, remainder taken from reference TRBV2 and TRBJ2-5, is EPEVTQTPSHQVTQMGQEVILRCVPISNHLYFYWYRQILGQKVEFLVSFYNNEISEKSEIFDDQFSVERPDGSNFTLKIRSTKLEDSAMYFCASRTGEEETQYFGPGTRLLVL.

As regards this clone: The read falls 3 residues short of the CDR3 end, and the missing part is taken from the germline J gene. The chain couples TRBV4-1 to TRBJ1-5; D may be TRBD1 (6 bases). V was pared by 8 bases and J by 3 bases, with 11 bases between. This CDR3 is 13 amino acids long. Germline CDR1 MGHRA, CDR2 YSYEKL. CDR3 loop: CASSRGINQPQHF. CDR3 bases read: TGCGCCAGCTCTAGGGGGATCAATCAGCCC.

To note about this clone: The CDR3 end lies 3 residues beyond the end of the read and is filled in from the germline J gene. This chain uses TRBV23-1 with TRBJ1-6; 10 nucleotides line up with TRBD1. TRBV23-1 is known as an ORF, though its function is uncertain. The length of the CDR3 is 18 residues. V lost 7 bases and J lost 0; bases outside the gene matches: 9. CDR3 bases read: TGCGCCAGCACCTCTGGACAGGGGGAGAGCTCCTATAATTCACCC. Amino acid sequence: CASTSGQGESSYNSP. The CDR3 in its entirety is CASTSGQGESSYNSPLHF.

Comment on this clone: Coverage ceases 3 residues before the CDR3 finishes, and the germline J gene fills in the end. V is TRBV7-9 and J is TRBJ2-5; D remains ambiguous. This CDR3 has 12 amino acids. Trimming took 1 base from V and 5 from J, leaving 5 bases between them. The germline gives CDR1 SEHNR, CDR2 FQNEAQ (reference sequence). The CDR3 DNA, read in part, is TGTGCCAGCAGCTTAGTACTTGAGACC. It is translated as CASSLVLET. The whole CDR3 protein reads CASSLVLETQYF.

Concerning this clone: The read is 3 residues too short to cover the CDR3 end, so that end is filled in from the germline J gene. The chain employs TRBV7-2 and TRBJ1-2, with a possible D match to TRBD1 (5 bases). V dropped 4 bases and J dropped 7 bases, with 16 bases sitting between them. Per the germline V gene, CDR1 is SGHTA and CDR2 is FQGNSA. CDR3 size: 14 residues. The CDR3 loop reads CASSSFQGLGGYTF. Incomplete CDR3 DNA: TGTGCCAGCAGCTCTTTCCAGGGTCTGGGTGGC.

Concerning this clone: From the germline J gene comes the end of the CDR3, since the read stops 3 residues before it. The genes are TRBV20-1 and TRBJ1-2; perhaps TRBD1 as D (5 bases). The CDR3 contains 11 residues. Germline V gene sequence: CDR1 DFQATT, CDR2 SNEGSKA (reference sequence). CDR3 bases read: TGCAGTGCTAGGTTTGGGGCCGCC. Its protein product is CSARFGAA. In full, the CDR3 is CSARFGAAYTF.

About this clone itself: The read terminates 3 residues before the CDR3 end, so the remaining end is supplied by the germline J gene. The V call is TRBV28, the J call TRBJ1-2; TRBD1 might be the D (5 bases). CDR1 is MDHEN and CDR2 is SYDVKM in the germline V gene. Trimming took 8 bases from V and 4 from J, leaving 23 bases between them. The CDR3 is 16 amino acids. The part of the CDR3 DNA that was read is TGTGCCAGCGGATCCACCGGGCAGGGTAGTCCCTATGGC. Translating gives CASGSTGQGSPYG. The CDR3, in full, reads CASGSTGQGSPYGYTF.

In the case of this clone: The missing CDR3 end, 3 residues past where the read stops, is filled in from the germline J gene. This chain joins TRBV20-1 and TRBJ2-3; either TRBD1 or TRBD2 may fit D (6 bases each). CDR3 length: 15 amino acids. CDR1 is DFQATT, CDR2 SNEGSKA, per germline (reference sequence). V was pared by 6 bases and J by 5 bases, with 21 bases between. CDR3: CSASSGGTYEDTQYF. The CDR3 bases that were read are TGCAGTGCAAGTTCCGGCGGGACATACGAAGATACG.

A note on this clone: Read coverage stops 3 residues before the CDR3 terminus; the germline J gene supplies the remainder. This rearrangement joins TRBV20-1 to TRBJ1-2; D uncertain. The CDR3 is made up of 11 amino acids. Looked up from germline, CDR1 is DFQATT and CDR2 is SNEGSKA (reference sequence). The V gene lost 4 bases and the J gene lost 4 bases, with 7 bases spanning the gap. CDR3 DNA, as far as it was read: TGCAGTGCTACAGCTAGCTATGGC. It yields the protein CSATASYG. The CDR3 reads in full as CSATASYGYTF.

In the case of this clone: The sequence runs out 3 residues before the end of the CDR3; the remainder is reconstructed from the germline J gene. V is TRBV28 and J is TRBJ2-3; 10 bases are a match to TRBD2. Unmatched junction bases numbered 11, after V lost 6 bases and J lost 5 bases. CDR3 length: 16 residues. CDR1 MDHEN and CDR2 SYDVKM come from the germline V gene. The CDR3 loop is CASSPPSSGRRDTQYF. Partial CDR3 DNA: TGTGCCAGCAGCCCTCCCTCTAGCGGGAGACGAGATACG. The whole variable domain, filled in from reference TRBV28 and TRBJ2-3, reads DVKVTQSSRYLVKRTGEKVFLECVQDMDHENMFWYRQDPGLGLRLIYFSYDVKMKEKGDIPEGYSVSREKKERFSLILESASTNQTSMYLCASSPPSSGRRDTQYFGPGTRLTVL.

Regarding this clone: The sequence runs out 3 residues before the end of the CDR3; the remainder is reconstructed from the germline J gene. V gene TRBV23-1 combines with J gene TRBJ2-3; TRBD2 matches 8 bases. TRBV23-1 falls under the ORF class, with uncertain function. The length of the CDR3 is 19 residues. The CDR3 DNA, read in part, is TGCGCCAGCAGTCAATCGACCCCTCTTACTAGCGGCCTACAAGAGACG. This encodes CASSQSTPLTSGLQET. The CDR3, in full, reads CASSQSTPLTSGLQETQYF.

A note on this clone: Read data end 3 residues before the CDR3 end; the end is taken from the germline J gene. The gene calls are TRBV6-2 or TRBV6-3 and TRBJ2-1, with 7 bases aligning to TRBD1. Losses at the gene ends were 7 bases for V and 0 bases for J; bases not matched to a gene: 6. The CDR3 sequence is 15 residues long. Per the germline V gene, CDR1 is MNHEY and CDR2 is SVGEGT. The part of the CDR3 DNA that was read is TGTGCCAGCAAAAAAGGGGGCGCCTCCTACAATGAG. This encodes CASKKGGASYNE. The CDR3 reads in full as CASKKGGASYNEQFF.

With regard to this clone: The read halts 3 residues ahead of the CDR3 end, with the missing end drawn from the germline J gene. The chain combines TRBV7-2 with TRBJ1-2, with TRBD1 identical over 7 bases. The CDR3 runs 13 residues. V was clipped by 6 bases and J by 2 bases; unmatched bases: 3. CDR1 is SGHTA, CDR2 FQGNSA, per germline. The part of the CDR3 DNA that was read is TGTGCCAGCAGTACGGGACAGAACTATGGC. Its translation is CASSTGQNYG. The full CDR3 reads CASSTGQNYGYTF. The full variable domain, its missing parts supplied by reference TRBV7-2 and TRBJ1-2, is GAGVSQSPSNKVTEKGKDVELRCDPISGHTALYWYRQSLGQGLEFLIYFQGNSAPDKSGLPSDRFSAERTGGSVSTLTIQRTQQEDSAVYLCASSTGQNYGYTFGSGTRLTVV.

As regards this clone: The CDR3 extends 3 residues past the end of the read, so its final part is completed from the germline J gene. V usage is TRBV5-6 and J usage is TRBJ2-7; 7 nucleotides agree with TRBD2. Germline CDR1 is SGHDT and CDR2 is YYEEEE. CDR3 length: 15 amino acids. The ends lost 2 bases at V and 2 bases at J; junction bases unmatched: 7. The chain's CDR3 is CASSFYGGGTYEQYF. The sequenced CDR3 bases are TGTGCCAGCAGCTTTTATGGGGGGGGGACCTACGAG.

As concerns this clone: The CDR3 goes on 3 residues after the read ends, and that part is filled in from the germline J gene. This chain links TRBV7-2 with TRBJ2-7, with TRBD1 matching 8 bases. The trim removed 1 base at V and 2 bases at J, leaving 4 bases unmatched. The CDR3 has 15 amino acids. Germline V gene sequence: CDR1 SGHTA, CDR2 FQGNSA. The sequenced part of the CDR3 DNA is TGTGCCAGCAGCTTAGGAGGGACAGGAGCCTACGAG. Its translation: CASSLGGTGAYE. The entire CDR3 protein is CASSLGGTGAYEQYF.

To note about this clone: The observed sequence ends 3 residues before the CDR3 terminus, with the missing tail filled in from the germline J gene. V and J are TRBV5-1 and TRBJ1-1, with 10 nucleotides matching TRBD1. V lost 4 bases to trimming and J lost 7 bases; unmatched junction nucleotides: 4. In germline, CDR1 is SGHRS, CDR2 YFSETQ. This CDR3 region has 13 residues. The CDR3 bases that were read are TGCGCCAGCAGCCTGGGGACAGGGGTTGAA. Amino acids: CASSLGTGVE. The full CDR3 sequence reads CASSLGTGVEAFF.

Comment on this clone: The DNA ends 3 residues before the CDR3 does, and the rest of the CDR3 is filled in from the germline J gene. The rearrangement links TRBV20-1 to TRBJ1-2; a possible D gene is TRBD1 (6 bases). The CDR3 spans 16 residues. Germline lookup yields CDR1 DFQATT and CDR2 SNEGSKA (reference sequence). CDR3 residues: CSAREVGGPSYNDYTF. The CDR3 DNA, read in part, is TGCAGTGCTAGAGAGGTTGGGGGCCCCTCCTACAATGAC.

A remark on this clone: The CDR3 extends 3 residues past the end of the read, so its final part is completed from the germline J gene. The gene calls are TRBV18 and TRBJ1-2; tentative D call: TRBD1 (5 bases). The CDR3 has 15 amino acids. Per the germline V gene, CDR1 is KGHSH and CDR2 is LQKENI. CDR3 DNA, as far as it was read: TGTGCCAGCTCACCATCAAGCGGGGGGACCTACGAC. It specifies CASSPSSGGTYD. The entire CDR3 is CASSPSSGGTYDYTF.